Below are 25 T cell receptor beta chains sequenced from a single sample in a study of T cells in Graves' hyperthyroidism and ophthalmopathy. RNA transcripts gave rise to amplified TCR beta CDR3 regions. In the first-round RT-PCR of the TCR CDR3, the HTBI primer set was used. TCRdb recomputed calls from the multiplex PCR reads with MiXCR, one row per CDR3 protein. The sample records approximately 530,000 distinct CDR3 sequences, 16% being singletons. The sequenced material came from blood. Receptors originate from a woman under 30 with Graves' hyperthyroidism.

Regarding this clonotype: A much larger clone is a single base away; this may be a read error. The chain has TRBV7-9 and TRBJ2-3, with 8 bases lining up with TRBD2. CDR1 and CDR2 from the germline V gene are SEHNR and FQNEAQ (reference sequence). Trimming took 6 bases from V and 5 from J; bases not matched to a gene: 7. The CDR3 is 14 residues long. The CDR3: CASRPGGDGDTQYF. DNA for the CDR3: TGTGCCAGCAGACCCGGGGGGGACGGAGATACGCAGTATTTT.

This clonotype was seen many times. The chain combines TRBV3-1 with TRBJ2-7, with 12 bases matching TRBD2. J gave up 7 bases and V 5 bases, and 6 bases lay outside the gene matches. The CDR3 sequence is 14 residues long. Germline values: CDR1 LGHDT, CDR2 YNNKEL (reference sequence). The CDR3 DNA is TGTGCCAGCAGCTGGACTAGCGGGACGGAGGAGCAGTACTTC. It is translated as CASSWTSGTEEQYF.

This clonotype has a handful of counts. This chain uses TRBV14 with TRBJ1-4; no clear D gene. V lost 1 base, J lost 8 bases, and 11 bases lay in between. The CDR3 runs to 14 residues. The V gene's germline CDR1 is SGHDN and CDR2 FVKESK. The CDR3 bases are TGTGCCAGCAGCCAAGGCGATCCCCGCGAAAAACTGTTTTTT. Translation gives CASSQGDPREKLFF.

This clonotype was seen at least ten times. The chain uses TRBV28 and TRBJ1-1, with D maybe TRBD1 (5 bases). This CDR3 has 17 residues. The V and J ends lost 4 bases and 0 bases respectively, with 18 bases between them. CDR1 and CDR2 (germline): MDHEN, SYDVKM. Here the CDR3 DNA reads TGTGCCAGCAGTTCTGCCGGGGGGGGGGATATGAACACTGAAGCTTTCTTT. This gives the protein CASSSAGGGDMNTEAFF.

The chain joins TRBV6-4 to TRBJ2-2; the match to TRBD2 covers 9 bases. The V and J ends lost 5 bases and 6 bases, in that order; junction bases with no gene match: 7. Germline V gene sequence: CDR1 MRHNA, CDR2 SNTAGT. CDR3 length equals 15 residues. The chain's CDR3 is CASSPTSGSSGELFF. The CDR3 DNA reads as TGTGCCAGCAGTCCTACTAGCGGGTCCTCCGGGGAGCTGTTTTTT.

This clonotype was detected only a few times. V and J are TRBV6-1 and TRBJ2-7; D is uncertain. CDR1 is MNHNS, CDR2 SASEGT, per germline. The CDR3 runs to 14 residues. With 0 bases removed from V and 0 bases from J, the gap between germline ends came to 6 bases. CDR3 in DNA: TGTGCCAGCAGTGAAGCGCGGATCTCCTACGAGCAGTACTTC. Translated: CASSEARISYEQYF.

Turning to this clonotype: A much larger clone is a single base away; this may be a read error. The CDR3 protein is CASRGVMNTVAFF. The CDR3 nucleotides are TGTGCCAGCAGAGGAGTCATGAACACTGTAGCTTTCTTT. The chain has TRBV12-3 or TRBV12-4 and TRBJ1-1; the D is unclear. This CDR3 has 13 residues.

This clonotype was counted only a few times. The junction and the germline gene differ at one end; a read error may be behind it. The V and J genes are TRBV24-1 and TRBJ2-1; no reliable D call. The CDR3 consists of 13 residues. Germline V gives CDR1 KGHDR, CDR2 SFDVKD. Here the CDR3 reads CATSDWEYNKQFF. CDR3 nucleotide sequence: TGTGCCACCAGTGACTGGGAATACAATAAGCAGTTCTTC.

In its sample, this clonotype was seen many times. The V and J genes are TRBV5-1 and TRBJ2-1; D uncertain. V was trimmed by 1 base and J by 5 bases, leaving 10 bases between them. The CDR3 consists of 14 residues. Germline V gene data show CDR1 as SGHRS and CDR2 as YFSETQ. The DNA of the CDR3 is TGCGCCAGCAGCTTGTCAAACTACCACAATGAGCAGTTCTTC. The encoded protein is CASSLSNYHNEQFF. Full variable domain (missing parts from reference TRBV5-1 and TRBJ2-1): KAGVTQTPRYLIKTRGQQVTLSCSPISGHRSVSWYQQTPGQGLQFLFEYFSETQRNKGNFPGRFSGRQFSNSRSEMNVSTLELGDSALYLCASSLSNYHNEQFFGPGTRLTVL.

This clonotype was counted only a few times. CDR3 sequence: CASSPEDTGGKLFF. The CDR3 region has the DNA TGTGCCAGCAGCCCGGAGGATACAGGGGGAAAACTGTTTTTT. The rearrangement joins TRBV14 to TRBJ1-4, with TRBD1 identical over 8 bases. The V gene end was trimmed by 4 bases and the J gene end by 10 bases; junction bases not matched to a gene: 8. This CDR3 is built from 14 residues. Germline V gene data show CDR1 as SGHDN and CDR2 as FVKESK.

V gene TRBV27 combines with J gene TRBJ2-1; 11 bases are a match to TRBD2. Losses at the gene ends were 7 bases for V and 6 bases for J; bases not matched to a gene: 5. The CDR3 contains 14 residues. Germline V gives CDR1 MNHEY, CDR2 SMNVEV (reference sequence). Here the CDR3 DNA reads TGTGCCAGCAACCTAGCGGGAGGCCCCAATGAGCAGTTCTTC. Encoded protein: CASNLAGGPNEQFF.

This clonotype was seen ten or more times. The V call is TRBV20-1, the J call TRBJ2-7, with a tentative D call TRBD2 (6 bases). The V end was cut by 1 base, the J end by 0 bases, with 13 bases between. CDR1 and CDR2 from the germline V gene are DFQATT and SNEGSKA (reference sequence). This CDR3 spans 15 amino acids. CDR3 region: CSARVGGIRSYEQYF. In DNA, the CDR3 is TGCAGTGCTAGAGTAGGCGGGATTCGCTCCTACGAGCAGTACTTC.

This clonotype showed up just a few times. The chain joins TRBV20-1 to TRBJ2-2; D is unclear. Germline V gene data show CDR1 as DFQATT and CDR2 as SNEGSKA (reference sequence). The CDR3 is 13 amino acids. The V end was cut by 1 base, the J end by 7 bases, with 10 bases between. The CDR3 protein is CSARVSSLGELFF. The CDR3 region has the DNA TGCAGTGCTAGAGTTAGCTCGCTCGGGGAGCTGTTTTTT.

This clonotype came up a few times. The J gene is TRBJ2-3, the V gene TRBV7-3; TRBD2 aligns across 12 bases. The CDR3 is 16 residues long. Germline trimming cut 5 bases from V and 6 bases from J; bases unmatched to any gene: 9. In germline, CDR1 is SGHTA, CDR2 FQGTGA. The CDR3 DNA reads TGTGCCAGCAGCCTAGCCGGACTAGCGGGGATGGATACGCAGTATTTT. Translated, it gives CASSLAGLAGMDTQYF.

This clonotype came up a few times. The chain joins TRBV29-1 to TRBJ1-4, with D maybe TRBD1 (5 bases). This CDR3 has 14 residues. V was shortened by 7 bases and J by 0 bases, with 12 bases between the two germline ends. From germline, CDR1 is SQVTM and CDR2 ANQGSEA. CDR3 in DNA: TGCAGCGCAACTCAGGGTGCAACTAATGAAAAACTGTTTTTT. Encoded protein: CSATQGATNEKLFF.

In nucleotides, the CDR3 is TGCAGTGCCACCCCAGTCAGGACAGATAGCAATCAGCCCCAGCATTTT. This sequence encodes CSATPVRTDSNQPQHF. V is TRBV20-1 and J is TRBJ1-5, with a weak D call TRBD1 (6 bases). Trimming took 6 bases from V and 0 from J, leaving 18 bases between them. Germline V gives CDR1 DFQATT, CDR2 SNEGSKA (reference sequence). The CDR3 is 16 residues long.

The chain uses TRBV6-1 and TRBJ1-5; TRBD1 agrees at 11 bases. CDR1 and CDR2 (germline): MNHNS, SASEGT. The CDR3 is 15 amino acids. J lost 5 bases, V lost 5 bases, and 5 bases had no gene match. CDR3 sequence: CASSYADRGHQPQHF. CDR3 sequence (DNA): TGTGCCAGCAGTTACGCGGACAGGGGGCATCAGCCCCAGCATTTT.

This clonotype has ten or more counts. This chain links TRBV18 with TRBJ2-1, with 12 bases identical to TRBD2. Germline V lookup: CDR1 KGHSH, CDR2 LQKENI. The junction had 3 bases not matched to a gene; V was cut back by 3 bases and J by 3 bases. The CDR3 is 16 amino acids. CDR3 bases: TGTGCCAGCTCACCGGCGGGACTAGCGGGCTACAATGAGCAGTTCTTC. Translation: CASSPAGLAGYNEQFF.

Ten or more counts support this clonotype. The V gene is TRBV12-3 or TRBV12-4, the J gene TRBJ1-5; no definite D call. CDR3 length: 16 residues. The ends were cut back, 4 bases at V and 0 bases at J, with 13 bases in the middle. CDR3 region: CASSSYKLYSNQPQHF. In DNA form, the CDR3 reads TGTGCCAGCAGTTCCTATAAGTTGTATAGCAATCAGCCCCAGCATTTT.

The gene calls are TRBV28 and TRBJ1-6; D gene ambiguous. CDR1 is MDHEN and CDR2 is SYDVKM in the germline V gene. This CDR3 has 15 amino acids. V was cut by 6 bases and J by 7 bases, with 16 bases left in between. The CDR3 is CASRPMEGLNSPLHF. The DNA of the CDR3 is TGTGCCAGCAGACCGATGGAGGGCCTAAATTCACCCCTCCACTTT.

This clonotype showed up many times. V and J are TRBV28 and TRBJ2-3; TRBD2 aligns across 9 bases. The CDR3 is 18 amino acids. V lost 6 bases and J lost 4; bases outside the gene matches: 17. Germline V lookup: CDR1 MDHEN, CDR2 SYDVKM. The CDR3 DNA reads TGTGCCAGCAGGGTTCAAATGGCGGGAGGGCCCAGGGCAGATACGCAGTATTTT. Its translation: CASRVQMAGGPRADTQYF.

This clonotype was recorded a few times. The chain combines TRBV6-1 with TRBJ2-2; D gene unclear. Germline-derived CDR1 and CDR2 are MNHNS and SASEGT. V was trimmed by 6 bases and J by 3 bases, leaving 11 bases between them. The CDR3 loop spans 14 amino acids. CDR3 bases: TGTGCCAGCAGCGCAAAGACCGACACCGGGGAGCTGTTTTTT. Translating it yields CASSAKTDTGELFF.

This clonotype appeared a few times. The chain combines TRBV5-1 with TRBJ2-7; no firm D call. The CDR3 extends over 14 amino acids. CDR1 is SGHRS and CDR2 is YFSETQ in the germline V gene. V shed 4 bases and J shed 0 bases, with 11 bases lying between them. DNA of the CDR3: TGCGCCAGCAGCCTCCGGCAGCCCTCCTACGAGCAGTACTTC. Encoded protein: CASSLRQPSYEQYF. Using reference TRBV5-1 and TRBJ2-7 for the parts outside the CDR3, the full variable domain is KAGVTQTPRYLIKTRGQQVTLSCSPISGHRSVSWYQQTPGQGLQFLFEYFSETQRNKGNFPGRFSGRQFSNSRSEMNVSTLELGDSALYLCASSLRQPSYEQYFGPGTRLTVT.

This clonotype was detected only a few times. The V call is TRBV12-3 or TRBV12-4, the J call TRBJ2-2; D is uncertain. The ends were cut back, 6 bases at V and 4 bases at J, with 6 bases in the middle. The CDR3 loop spans 12 amino acids. The CDR3 region is CASRDRTGELFF. The CDR3 DNA is TGTGCCAGCAGAGATCGCACCGGGGAGCTGTTTTTT.

The V gene is TRBV14, the J gene TRBJ2-3; 9 bases line up with TRBD2. CDR3 length: 16 amino acids. Germline trimming cut 3 bases from V and 4 bases from J; bases unmatched to any gene: 8. Germline CDR1 is SGHDN and CDR2 is FVKESK. The CDR3 loop is CASSHIRGRGPDTQYF. CDR3 bases: TGTGCCAGCAGCCACATACGCGGGAGGGGGCCAGATACGCAGTATTTT.